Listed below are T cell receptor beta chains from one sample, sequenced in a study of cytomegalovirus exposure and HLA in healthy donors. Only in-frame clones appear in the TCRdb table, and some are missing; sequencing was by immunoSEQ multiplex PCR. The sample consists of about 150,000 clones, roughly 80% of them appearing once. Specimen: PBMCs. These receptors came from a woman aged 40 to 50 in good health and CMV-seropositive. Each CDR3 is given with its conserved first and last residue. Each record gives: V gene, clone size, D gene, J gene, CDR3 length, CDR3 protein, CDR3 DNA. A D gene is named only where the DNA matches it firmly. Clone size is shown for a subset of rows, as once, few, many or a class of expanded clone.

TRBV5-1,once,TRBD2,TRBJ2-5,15,CASSLGLAGGGEQYF,TGCGCCAGCAGCTTGGGACTAGCGGGAGGGGGAGAGCAGTACTTC
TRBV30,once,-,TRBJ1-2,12,CAWSVGVYGYTF,TGTGCCTGGAGTGTTGGAGTCTATGGCTACACCTTC
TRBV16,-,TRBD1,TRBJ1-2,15,CASSQRGQGSGGYTF,TGTGCCAGCAGCCAAAGGGGACAGGGAAGCGGTGGCTACACCTTC
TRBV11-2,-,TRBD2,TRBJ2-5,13,CASSWAGVETQYF,TGTGCCAGCAGCTGGGCGGGGGTCGAGACCCAGTACTTC
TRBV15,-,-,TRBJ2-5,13,CATGVVGQETQYF,TGTGCCACCGGGGTCGTGGGGCAGGAGACCCAGTACTTC
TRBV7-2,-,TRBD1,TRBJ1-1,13,CASSRDRPTEAFF,TGTGCCAGCAGTCGGGACAGACCCACTGAAGCTTTCTTT
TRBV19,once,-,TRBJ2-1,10,CASLGNEQFF,TGTGCCAGCCTCGGGAATGAGCAGTTCTTC
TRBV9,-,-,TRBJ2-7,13,CASSVGVTYEQYF,TGTGCCAGCAGCGTCGGGGTTACCTACGAGCAGTACTTC
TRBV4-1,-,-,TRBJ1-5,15,CASSLQWGDNQPQHF,TGCGCCAGCAGCCTGCAATGGGGGGACAATCAGCCCCAGCATTTT
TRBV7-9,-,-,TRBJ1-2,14,CASSPSDSLWGYTF,TGTGCCAGCAGCCCGTCCGACAGTTTATGGGGCTACACCTTC
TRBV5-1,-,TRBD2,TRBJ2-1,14,CASSGSGGFNEQFF,TGCGCCAGCAGCGGGAGCGGGGGTTTCAATGAGCAGTTCTTC
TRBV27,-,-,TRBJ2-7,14,CASSLSYSFYEQYF,TGTGCCAGCAGTTTATCATATTCCTTCTACGAGCAGTACTTC
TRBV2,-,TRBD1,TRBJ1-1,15,CASSGGTGMNTEAFF,TGTGCCAGCAGTGGAGGGACAGGGATGAACACTGAAGCTTTCTTT
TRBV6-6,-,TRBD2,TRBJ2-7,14,CASSGTSGSYEQYF,TGTGCCAGCAGCGGGACTAGCGGCTCCTACGAGCAGTACTTC
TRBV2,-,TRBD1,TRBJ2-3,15,CASSSLTTGVDTQYF,TGTGCCAGCAGTTCACTTACTACAGGGGTAGATACGCAGTATTTT
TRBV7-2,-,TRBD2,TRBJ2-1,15,CASSLRLAGLNEQFF,TGTGCCAGCAGCTTAAGACTAGCGGGACTTAATGAGCAGTTCTTC
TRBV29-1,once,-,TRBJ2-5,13,CSVRGGGQETQYF,TGCAGCGTCAGAGGTGGGGGGCAAGAGACCCAGTACTTC
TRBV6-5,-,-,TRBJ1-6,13,CASKETENSPLHF,TGTGCCAGCAAAGAGACAGAGAATTCACCCCTCCACTTT
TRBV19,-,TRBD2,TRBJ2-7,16,CASSMWRGARIYEQYF,TGTGCCAGTAGTATGTGGCGGGGGGCGCGAATCTACGAGCAGTACTTC
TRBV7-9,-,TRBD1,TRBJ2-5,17,CASRSGQGVLSGETQYF,TGTGCCAGCAGATCCGGACAGGGGGTATTGAGCGGTGAGACCCAGTACTTC
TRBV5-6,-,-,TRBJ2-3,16,CASSLMDGVFTDTQYF,TGTGCCAGCAGCTTGATGGACGGGGTATTCACAGATACGCAGTATTTT
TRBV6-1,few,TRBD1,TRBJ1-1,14,CASSKGQQNTEAFF,TGTGCCAGCAGCAAGGGACAGCAGAACACTGAAGCTTTCTTT
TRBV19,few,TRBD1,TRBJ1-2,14,CASSLDRLNYGYTF,TGTGCCAGTAGTCTGGACAGGCTTAACTATGGCTACACCTTC
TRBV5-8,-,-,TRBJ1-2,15,CASSLANSWENGYTF,TGTGCCAGCAGCTTGGCAAACAGTTGGGAGAATGGCTACACCTTC
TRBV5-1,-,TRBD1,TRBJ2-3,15,CASSPRGLITDTQYF,TGCGCCAGCAGCCCCAGGGGGCTGATCACAGATACGCAGTATTTT
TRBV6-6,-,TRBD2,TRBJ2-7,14,CASTTGTTPYEQYF,TGTGCCAGCACTACCGGGACTACCCCCTACGAGCAGTACTTC
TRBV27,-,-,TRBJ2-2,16,CASSLVQGRHTGELFF,TGTGCCAGCAGTTTAGTACAGGGGAGGCACACCGGGGAGCTGTTTTTT
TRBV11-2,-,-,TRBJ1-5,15,CASSLDPGSNQPQHF,TGTGCCAGCAGCTTAGATCCTGGCAGCAATCAGCCCCAGCATTTT
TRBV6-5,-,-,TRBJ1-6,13,CASSEVSNSPLHF,TGTGCCAGCAGTGAAGTCAGTAATTCACCCCTCCACTTT
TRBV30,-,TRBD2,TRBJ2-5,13,CAWERDRQETQYF,TGTGCCTGGGAGCGGGACCGCCAGGAGACCCAGTACTTC
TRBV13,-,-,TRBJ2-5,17,CASSSPTGSDTFETQYF,TGTGCCAGCAGCTCCCCTACTGGTTCGGACACCTTCGAGACCCAGTACTTC
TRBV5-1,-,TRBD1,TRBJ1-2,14,CASSSNGQGSGYTF,TGCGCCAGCAGCTCCAACGGACAGGGGTCTGGCTACACCTTC
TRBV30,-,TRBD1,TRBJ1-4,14,CAWGRDSQGEKLFF,TGTGCCTGGGGACGGGACAGCCAGGGGGAAAAACTGTTTTTT
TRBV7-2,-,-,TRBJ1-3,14,CASSVTGSGNTIYF,TGTGCCAGCAGCGTTACAGGGAGCGGAAACACCATATATTTT
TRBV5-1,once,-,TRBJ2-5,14,CASSLGQGLETQYF,TGCGCCAGCAGCTTAGGTCAGGGGTTGGAGACCCAGTACTTC
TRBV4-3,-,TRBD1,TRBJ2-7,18,CASSPHYLNRTGRNEQYF,TGCGCCAGCAGCCCACATTATCTGAACAGGACAGGGCGAAACGAGCAGTACTTC
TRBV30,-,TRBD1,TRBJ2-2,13,CAWSVQGAGELFF,TGTGCCTGGAGTGTACAGGGGGCCGGGGAGCTGTTTTTT
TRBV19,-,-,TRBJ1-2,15,CASSIDREDFYGYTF,TGTGCCAGTAGTATAGATAGAGAGGACTTCTATGGCTACACCTTC
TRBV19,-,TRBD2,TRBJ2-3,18,CASSLTRLSGSSTDTQYF,TGTGCCAGTAGCCTTACCCGCTTGAGCGGGAGTTCGACAGATACGCAGTATTTT
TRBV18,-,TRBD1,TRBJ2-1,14,CASSPRGQYNEQFF,TGTGCCAGCTCACCAAGGGGGCAGTACAATGAGCAGTTCTTC
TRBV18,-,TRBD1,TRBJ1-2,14,CASSPDRGDYGYTF,TGTGCCAGCTCGCCGGACAGGGGGGACTATGGCTACACCTTC
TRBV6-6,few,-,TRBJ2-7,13,CASSYGQRGEQYF,TGTGCCAGCAGTTATGGACAGCGTGGCGAGCAGTACTTC
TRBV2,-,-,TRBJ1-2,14,CASSEFGSGKGYTF,TGTGCCAGCAGTGAATTCGGGTCGGGGAAAGGCTACACCTTC
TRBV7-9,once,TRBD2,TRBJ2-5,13,CSSSTSGGETQYF,TGTTCCAGCAGTACTAGCGGGGGGGAGACCCAGTACTTC
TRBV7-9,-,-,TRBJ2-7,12,CSSSLTRREQYF,TGTTCCAGCAGCTTAACAAGGCGGGAGCAGTACTTC
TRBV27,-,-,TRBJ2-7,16,CASSLKGTRFSYEQYF,TGTGCCAGCAGTTTAAAGGGGACACGTTTTTCCTACGAGCAGTACTTC
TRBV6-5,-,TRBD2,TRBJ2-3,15,CASSSTSGSTDTQYF,TGTGCCAGCAGTTCGACTAGCGGGAGCACAGATACGCAGTATTTT
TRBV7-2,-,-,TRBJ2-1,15,CASSLAGGRDNEQFF,TGTGCCAGCAGCTTAGCCGGCGGGCGTGACAATGAGCAGTTCTTC
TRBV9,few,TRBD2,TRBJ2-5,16,CASSPGTSGRWETQYF,TGTGCCAGCAGCCCTGGGACTAGCGGGAGGTGGGAGACCCAGTACTTC
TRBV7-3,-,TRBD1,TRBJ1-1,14,CASSSTGGLTEAFF,TGTGCCAGCAGCTCGACAGGGGGACTCACTGAAGCTTTCTTT